This T cell receptor beta chain was observed in a study of cytomegalovirus exposure and HLA in healthy donors. Study findings and constraints: In the analysis, some V segments, TRBV6-2 and TRBV6-3 included, were excluded as indistinguishable. Immune exposure was documented only through CMV serostatus. Segments of the TCR beta V type were, in most cases, productive about 90% or about 30% of the time in an earlier analysis.

Details on this clone: Its antigen is unidentified.

This CDR3 has 14 amino acids. Unmatched junction bases numbered 4, after V lost 5 bases and J lost 6 bases. In germline, CDR1 is SGHAT, CDR2 FQNNGV. The primer mix had 60 Vbeta and 13 Jbeta primers. TCRdb's table, derived via immunoSEQ multiplex PCR, lists solely in-frame clones and lacks some. The sample lists around 95,000 clones; around 81% were seen once. The chain is built from TRBV11-2 and TRBJ1-4, with TRBD1 identical over 9 bases. The material sequenced was PBMCs. This sequence originates from a female donor in good health and CMV-seropositive. Here the CDR3 reads CASSPGQGYEKLFF. As DNA, the CDR3 is TGTGCCAGCAGCCCAGGACAGGGGTATGAAAAACTGTTTTTT.